This T cell receptor beta chain was found in a study of human T cells and chemical hapten exposure. Study summary: A roughly 2 cm by roughly 2 cm inner upper arm patch received 2% DPC for sensitization.

Time point indicated: pre-sensitization, week 0. The treatment was: therapeutic diphenylcyclopropenone sensitization with weekly scalp DPC. Researchers sampled blood before each patch test went on. Of note for this clonotype: Its antigen remains unknown.

The study, taken as a whole, reports: DPC sensitization produced no change in TCRs with frequency above 1 in 1000.

The CDR3 sequence is 16 residues long. V was pared by 0 bases and J by 3 bases, with 7 bases of the junction left unmatched. The germline V gene has CDR1 LGHDT and CDR2 YNNKEL (reference sequence). The library put unique molecular identifiers onto individual cDNA molecules. TCRdb reprocessed the RACE reads with MiXCR, giving one entry per CDR3 protein. The table includes roughly 380,000 distinct CDR3 sequences, more than 4.5% detected once. The specimen was whole blood, collected in connection with sensitization to the hapten diphenylcyclopropenone (DPC). This chain uses TRBV3-1 with TRBJ2-7, with 8 nucleotides matching TRBD2. The clonotype originates from a woman between 50 and 59 years old with alopecia areata. Some clones in this sample may be carry-over from other donors' samples. The CDR3 region has the DNA TGTGCCAGCAGCCAAGAGGAGGCGGGACTAGTCTACGAGCAGTACTTC. It specifies CASSQEEAGLVYEQYF.